A single T cell receptor (beta chain) is shown here with its context. Antigen: not known. The selected patients with pancreatic ductal adenocarcinoma had surgery but no neoadjuvant therapy. Using immunoSEQ multiplex PCR, the repertoire was profiled, and TCRdb retains in-frame clones only, with some absent. Of 100,000 or so clones listed, over 90% are singletons. The CDR3 runs 11 residues. V trimming: 5 bases; J trimming: 7 bases; junction bases outside the gene matches: 2. CDR1 MNHEY and CDR2 SVGAGI come from the germline V gene. This record comes from a study of T cells in pancreatic ductal adenocarcinoma. Points from the study as a whole: The resected cohort was biased toward the minority with early-stage disease. Compared with tumor, blood showed more total productive templates and about 8-fold more clonotypes.

The genes are TRBV6-5 and TRBJ2-7; 7 nucleotides match TRBD2. Sample: PBMCs. The sequence was collected from a human donor with pancreatic ductal adenocarcinoma. DNA of the CDR3: TGTGCCAGCAGTAACGGGAGGGAGCAGTACTTC. It specifies CASSNGREQYF.